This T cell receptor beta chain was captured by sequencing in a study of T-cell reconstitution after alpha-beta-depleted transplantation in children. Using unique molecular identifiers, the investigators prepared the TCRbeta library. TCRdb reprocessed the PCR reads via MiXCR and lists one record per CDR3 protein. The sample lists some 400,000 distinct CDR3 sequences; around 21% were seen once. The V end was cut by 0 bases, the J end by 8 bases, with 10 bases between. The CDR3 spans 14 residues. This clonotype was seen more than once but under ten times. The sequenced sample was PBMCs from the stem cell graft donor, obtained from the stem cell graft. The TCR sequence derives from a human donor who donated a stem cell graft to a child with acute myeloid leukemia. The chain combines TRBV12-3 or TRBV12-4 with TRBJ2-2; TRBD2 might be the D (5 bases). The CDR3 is CASSLAEAGGELFF. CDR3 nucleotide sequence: TGTGCCAGCAGTTTAGCGGAGGCCGGGGGGGAGCTGTTTTTT.